This T cell receptor (beta chain) was captured by sequencing in a study of CD8 T cells in ankylosing spondylitis. Findings of the study overall: Reportedly, disease-linked clones are significantly enriched in ankylosing spondylitis patients' matched synovial fluid.

The germline gives CDR1 SQVTM, CDR2 ANQGSEA. The CDR3 is made up of 11 amino acids. V was pared by 4 bases and J by 6 bases, with 7 bases between. This clonotype came up many times. Its target is unknown. A single record per CDR3 protein comes from TCRdb applying MiXCR to the 5' RACE reads. This sample has 200,000 to 300,000 distinct CDR3 sequences, with around a tenth found just once. The V gene is TRBV29-1, the J gene TRBJ1-5, with D uncertain. Material for sequencing was blood, either unsorted or a sorted T cell fraction (not recorded which). This receptor was obtained from a male donor with ankylosing spondylitis or in good health (not recorded which). As DNA, the CDR3 is TGCAGCGTTGGGGTCAGTCAGCCCCAGCATTTT. Translation: CSVGVSQPQHF.